This entry lists 13 T cell receptor beta chains sequenced from one sample in a study of cytomegalovirus exposure and HLA in healthy donors. The PCR had 60 Vbeta and 13 Jbeta primers. Libraries were prepared by immunoSEQ multiplex PCR; TCRdb keeps only in-frame clonotypes and omits some of them. The data show about 160,000 clones, with about 82% seen just once and about 0.8% held by the top ten. Specimen: PBMCs. The receptors were gathered from a female donor in good health and CMV-seronegative.

The chain links TRBV19 to TRBJ1-4; D is possibly TRBD1 (5 bases). Trimming removed 4 bases from V and 2 bases from J, with 14 bases in between. Germline V gene data show CDR1 as LNHDA and CDR2 as SQIVND (reference sequence). The CDR3 sequence is 16 residues long. The CDR3 loop is CASSTRGRETNEKLFF. The CDR3 nucleotides are TGTGCCAGTAGTACCCGGGGGAGGGAGACTAATGAAAAACTGTTTTTT.

This clone has more than one count but fewer than ten. Additional DNA sequences in this sample encode the identical CDR3. The chain joins TRBV11-3 to TRBJ1-1; D ambiguous. Trimming took 2 bases from V and 4 from J, leaving 8 bases between them. Germline lookup yields CDR1 SGHNT and CDR2 YENEEA. The CDR3 totals 13 residues. DNA of the CDR3: TGTGCCAGCAGCTTAAGGGAGGGCACTGAAGCTTTCTTT. It specifies CASSLREGTEAFF.

The chain joins TRBV5-4 to TRBJ2-5; 8 bases align to TRBD2. The J call is doubtful: the DNA matches TRBJ2-7 better. CDR1 is SGHNT, CDR2 YYREEE, per germline (reference sequence). The CDR3 length is 13 residues. CDR3 DNA sequence: TGTGCCAGCAGCGCGGGACTAGCCTACGAGCAGTACTTC. Amino acids: CASSAGLAYEQYF.

The chain couples TRBV19 to TRBJ1-1, with D perhaps TRBD1 (6 bases). This CDR3 is 12 amino acids long. Germline CDR1 and CDR2: LNHDA and SQIVND (reference sequence). Trimming left V 4 bases short and J 11 bases short, with 14 bases between. This chain's CDR3 is CASSSRQVWAFF. The CDR3, as DNA: TGTGCCAGTAGTAGTCGACAGGTTTGGGCTTTCTTT.

The V call is TRBV11-2, the J call TRBJ1-2; 7 bases match TRBD1. V was pared by 1 base and J by 8 bases, with 10 bases of the junction left unmatched. CDR1 SGHAT and CDR2 FQNNGV come from the germline V gene. The CDR3 is 15 amino acids. CDR3 DNA: TGTGCCAGCAGCTTAGGCGGCCAGACAGGGCGAGGCTACACCTTC. Protein: CASSLGGQTGRGYTF.

This chain connects TRBV11-2 to TRBJ2-3, with 9 bases that match TRBD2. The CDR3 loop spans 16 amino acids. Looked up from germline, CDR1 is SGHAT and CDR2 is FQNNGV. Trimming removed 5 bases from V and 5 bases from J; junction bases left unmatched: 11. CDR3 bases: TGTGCCAGCAGCAATGGGGGCGGGGGGGCTAGAGATACGCAGTATTTT. Protein sequence: CASSNGGGGARDTQYF.

This clone was recorded only once. The J gene is TRBJ2-7, the V gene TRBV28; 7 positions agree with TRBD2. The CDR3 runs 12 residues. Trimming cost V 8 bases and J 2 bases; bases outside gene matches: 3. Per germline, CDR1 MDHEN and CDR2 SYDVKM. The CDR3 reads CASGRGAYEQYF. The CDR3 DNA sequence: TGTGCCAGCGGGAGGGGCGCCTACGAGCAGTACTTC. The whole variable domain, remainder taken from reference TRBV28 and TRBJ2-7, is DVKVTQSSRYLVKRTGEKVFLECVQDMDHENMFWYRQDPGLGLRLIYFSYDVKMKEKGDIPEGYSVSREKKERFSLILESASTNQTSMYLCASGRGAYEQYFGPGTRLTVT.

V is TRBV19 and J is TRBJ1-2; 9 positions agree with TRBD1. Germline-derived CDR1 and CDR2 are LNHDA and SQIVND (reference sequence). The J segment lost 0 bases and the V segment lost 7 bases, leaving 3 bases of the junction unmatched. The CDR3 is 14 residues long. Here the CDR3 DNA reads TGTGCCAGTATGGACAGGGGAGCTAACTATGGCTACACCTTC. The encoded protein is CASMDRGANYGYTF.

This rearrangement joins TRBV7-9 to TRBJ2-7; D ambiguous. From germline, CDR1 is SEHNR and CDR2 FQNEAQ (reference sequence). Trimming removed 2 bases from V and 1 base from J, with 9 bases in between. CDR3 length: 14 residues. The DNA for the CDR3 is TGTGCCAGCAGCTTAAACACAGAATCCTACGAGCAGTACTTC. It codes for CASSLNTESYEQYF.

The rearrangement joins TRBV28 to TRBJ1-5, with D perhaps matching TRBD1 (5 bases). The CDR3 loop spans 13 amino acids. V was clipped by 2 bases and J by 6 bases, with 8 bases between them. Germline CDR1 MDHEN, CDR2 SYDVKM. CDR3: CASSLGDFQPQHF. As DNA, the CDR3 is TGTGCCAGCAGTTTAGGGGACTTTCAGCCCCAGCATTTT.

This clone was seen a handful of times. This chain joins TRBV7-9 and TRBJ2-3; D perhaps matches TRBD2 (6 bases). Germline V gives CDR1 SEHNR, CDR2 FQNEAQ (reference sequence). Trimming stripped 5 bases from V and 3 bases from J, with 9 bases between. The CDR3 contains 13 residues. In DNA form, the CDR3 reads TGTGCCAGCAGCGGGGGGAGGACAGATACGCAGTATTTT. It encodes CASSGGRTDTQYF.

V gene TRBV9 combines with J gene TRBJ2-5; the match to TRBD1 covers 10 bases. Germline CDR1 and CDR2: SGDLS and YYNGEE. CDR3 size: 16 residues. V lost 3 bases to trimming and J lost 6 bases; unmatched junction nucleotides: 11. The CDR3 DNA reads TGTGCCAGCAGCGGCGGACAGGGGGGAGGCCATCAGACCCAGTACTTC. Amino acid sequence: CASSGGQGGGHQTQYF.

The CDR3 sequence is CASSSDRVGYTF. Written as DNA, the CDR3 is TGTGCCAGCAGCTCAGACAGGGTTGGCTACACCTTC. The chain carries TRBV7-2 and TRBJ1-2; 7 bases are shared with TRBD1. The CDR3 consists of 12 residues. Germline V CDR1 and CDR2: SGHTA, FQGNSA. The J segment lost 7 bases and the V segment lost 4 bases, leaving 3 bases of the junction unmatched.